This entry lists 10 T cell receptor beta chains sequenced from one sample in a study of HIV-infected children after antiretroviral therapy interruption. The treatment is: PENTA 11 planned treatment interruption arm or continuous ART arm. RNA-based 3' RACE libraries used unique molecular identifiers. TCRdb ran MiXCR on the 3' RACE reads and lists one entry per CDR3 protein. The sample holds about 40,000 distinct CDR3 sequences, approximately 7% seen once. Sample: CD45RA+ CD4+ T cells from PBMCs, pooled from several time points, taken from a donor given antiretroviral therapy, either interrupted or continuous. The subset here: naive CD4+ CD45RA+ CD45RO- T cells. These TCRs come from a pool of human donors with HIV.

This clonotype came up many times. CDR3 sequence: CASRGSADTQYF. As DNA, the CDR3 is TGTGCCAGCAGGGGTTCAGCGGATACGCAGTATTTT. The V call is TRBV2, the J call TRBJ2-3; D is unresolved. CDR3 size: 12 residues. CDR1 is SNHLY and CDR2 is FYNNEI in the germline V gene. V gave up 6 bases and J gave up 6 bases, with 10 bases separating them. The full variable domain, completed using reference TRBV2 and TRBJ2-3, is EPEVTQTPSHQVTQMGQEVILRCVPISNHLYFYWYRQILGQKVEFLVSFYNNEISEKSEIFDDQFSVERPDGSNFTLKIRSTKLEDSAMYFCASRGSADTQYFGPGTRLTVL.

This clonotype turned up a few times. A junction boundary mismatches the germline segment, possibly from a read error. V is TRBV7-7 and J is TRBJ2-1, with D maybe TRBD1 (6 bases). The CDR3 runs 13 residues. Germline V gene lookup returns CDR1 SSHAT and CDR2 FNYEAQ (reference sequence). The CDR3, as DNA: TGTGCTAGCAGCTCCGACAGGTACAATGAGCAGTTCTTC. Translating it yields CASSSDRYNEQFF. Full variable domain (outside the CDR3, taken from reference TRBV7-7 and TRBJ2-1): GAGVSQSPRYKVTKRGQDVTLRCDPISSHATLYWYQQALGQGPEFLTYFNYEAQPDKSGLPSDRFSAERPEGSISTLTIQRTEQRDSAMYRCASSSDRYNEQFFGPGTRLTVL.

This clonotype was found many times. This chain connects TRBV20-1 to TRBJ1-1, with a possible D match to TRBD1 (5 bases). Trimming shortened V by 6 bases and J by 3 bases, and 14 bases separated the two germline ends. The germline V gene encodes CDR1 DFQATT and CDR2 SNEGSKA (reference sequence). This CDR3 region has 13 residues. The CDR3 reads CSARPGRDTEAFF. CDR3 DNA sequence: TGCAGTGCCCGGCCAGGGCGGGACACTGAAGCTTTCTTT.

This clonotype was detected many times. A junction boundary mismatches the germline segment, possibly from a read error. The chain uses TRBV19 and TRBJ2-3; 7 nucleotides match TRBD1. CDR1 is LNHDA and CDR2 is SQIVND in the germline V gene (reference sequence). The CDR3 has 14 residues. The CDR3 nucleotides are TGTGCCAGCAGTATGGGGGACAGTGCAGAAACGCTGTATTTT. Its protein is CASSMGDSAETLYF.

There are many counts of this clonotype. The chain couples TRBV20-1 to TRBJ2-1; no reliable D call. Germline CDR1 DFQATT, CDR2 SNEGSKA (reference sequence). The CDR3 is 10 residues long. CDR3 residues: CSALPAEQFF. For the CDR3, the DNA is TGCAGCGCACTTCCAGCGGAGCAGTTCTTC.

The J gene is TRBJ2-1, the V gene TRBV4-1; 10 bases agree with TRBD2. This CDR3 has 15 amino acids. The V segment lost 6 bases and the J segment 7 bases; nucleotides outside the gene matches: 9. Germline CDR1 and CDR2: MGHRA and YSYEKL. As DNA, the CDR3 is TGCGCCAGCAGGCAACTAGCGGGAAATGTAAATGAGCAGTTCTTC. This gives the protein CASRQLAGNVNEQFF.

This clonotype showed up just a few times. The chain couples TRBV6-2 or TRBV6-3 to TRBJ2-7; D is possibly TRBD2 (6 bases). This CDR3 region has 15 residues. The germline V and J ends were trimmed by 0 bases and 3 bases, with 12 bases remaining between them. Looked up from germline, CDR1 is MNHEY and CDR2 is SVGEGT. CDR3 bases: TGTGCCAGCAGTTACTCGGCAGGGAGGCGCTACGAGCAGTACTTC. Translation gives CASSYSAGRRYEQYF.

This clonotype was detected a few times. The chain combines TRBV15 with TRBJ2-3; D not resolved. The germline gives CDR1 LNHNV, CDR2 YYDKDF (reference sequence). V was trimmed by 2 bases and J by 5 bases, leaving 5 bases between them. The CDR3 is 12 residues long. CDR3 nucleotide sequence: TGTGCCACCAGCAGAAAATTAGATACGCAGTATTTT. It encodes CATSRKLDTQYF. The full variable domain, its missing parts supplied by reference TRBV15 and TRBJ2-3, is DAMVIQNPRYQVTQFGKPVTLSCSQTLNHNVMYWYQQKSSQAPKLLFHYYDKDFNNEADTPDNFQSRRPNTSFCFLDIRSPGLGDTAMYLCATSRKLDTQYFGPGTRLTVL.

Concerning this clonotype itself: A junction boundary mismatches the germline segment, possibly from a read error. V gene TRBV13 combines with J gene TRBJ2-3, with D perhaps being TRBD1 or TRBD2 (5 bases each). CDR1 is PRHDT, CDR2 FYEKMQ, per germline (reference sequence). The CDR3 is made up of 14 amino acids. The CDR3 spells CASSLQGDAETLYF. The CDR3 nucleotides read TGTGCCAGCTCTCTTCAGGGAGATGCAGAAACGCTGTATTTT. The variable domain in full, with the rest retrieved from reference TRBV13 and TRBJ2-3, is AAGVIQSPRHLIKEKRETATLKCYPIPRHDTVYWYQQGPGQDPQFLISFYEKMQSDKGSIPDRFSAQQFSDYHSELNMSSLELGDSALYFCASSLQGDAETLYFGPGTRLTVL.

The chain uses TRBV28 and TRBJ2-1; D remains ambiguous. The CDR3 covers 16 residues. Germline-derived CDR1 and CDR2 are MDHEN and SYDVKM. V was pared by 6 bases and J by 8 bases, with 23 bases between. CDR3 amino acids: CASRTYRSSLYHEQFF. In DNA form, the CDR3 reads TGTGCCAGCAGGACTTATAGGTCTAGTCTTTATCATGAGCAGTTCTTC.